This T cell receptor (beta chain) stems from a study of blood T cells in healthy people across ages. Primed by a sample-barcoded 5' primer and a J-beta primer mix, a second PCR proceeded for roughly 6 to 12 cycles. One entry per CDR3 protein results from TCRdb running MiXCR on the 5' RACE reads. The sample comprises 1.5 million to 2 million distinct CDR3 sequences, about 50% of which are singletons, and over 2% rests with the top ten. CDR1 is MNHEY and CDR2 is SVGAGI in the germline V gene. Trimming removed 5 bases at V and 0 bases at J, with 11 bases between. This CDR3 is 15 amino acids long. The sequence was collected from a woman aged 40 to 49 in good health. The gene calls are TRBV6-5 and TRBJ2-1; D perhaps matches TRBD1 (6 bases). The sequencing input was blood. The CDR3 sequence is CASSELDSSYNEQFF. CDR3 DNA sequence: TGTGCCAGCAGTGAATTGGACAGCTCCTACAATGAGCAGTTCTTC.